This T cell receptor (beta chain) was documented in a study of OX40 agonist ivuxolimab in advanced cancers. Clones were read by immunoSEQ multiplex PCR, and TCRdb kept only the in-frame ones, dropping some. Counted here are about 75,000 clones, around 90% occurring once; the ten biggest clones make up under 0.4%. Trimming left V 4 bases short and J 6 bases short, with 16 bases between. The germline CDR1 and CDR2 sequences are MGHRA and YSYEKL. CDR3 length: 15 residues. The source material was CD4+ or CD8+ T cells sorted from blood, sampled in a trial of the OX40 agonist ivuxolimab. This TCR derives from an adult with an advanced solid tumor such as melanoma, head and neck, liver or kidney cancer. The gene calls are TRBV4-1 and TRBJ1-5; tentatively, D is TRBD1 (5 bases). The CDR3 is CASSLGRGIGQPQHF. The CDR3 region has the DNA TGCGCCAGCAGCCTGGGGAGGGGAATCGGTCAGCCCCAGCATTTT.